This TCR beta chain derives from a study of T-cell reconstitution after alpha-beta-depleted transplantation in children. Study results and caveats: Some patients owed their high day-60 TCRbeta diversity to surviving recipient T cells and thymic progenitors. About two months after transplant, alpha-beta T cells reportedly came from several hundred expanded graft clones. Counts and diversity of T cells one year after transplant came mostly from newly produced T cells.

A TCRbeta library incorporating unique molecular identifiers was prepared. In TCRdb, the PCR reads were re-called with MiXCR into one record per CDR3 protein. The data hold about 110,000 distinct CDR3 sequences, with around 6.4% observed a single time. This clonotype has more than one count but fewer than ten. Its cognate antigen is unknown. Germline CDR1 is WSHSY and CDR2 is SAAADI. V lost 5 bases to trimming and J lost 4 bases, with 13 bases between them. The CDR3 spans 14 residues. This receptor was identified in a male patient under 10 years old who had a stem cell transplant for acute lymphoblastic leukemia, so the T cells may come from the graft donor. The sample was PBMCs, mostly from graft donor cells, taken 360 days after TCRalphabeta/CD19-depleted stem cell transplant. V usage is TRBV10-2 and J usage is TRBJ2-3; D not certain. The CDR3 region is CASSTPPAADTQYF. The CDR3 nucleotides read TGCGCCAGCAGTACGCCACCCGCCGCAGATACGCAGTATTTT.